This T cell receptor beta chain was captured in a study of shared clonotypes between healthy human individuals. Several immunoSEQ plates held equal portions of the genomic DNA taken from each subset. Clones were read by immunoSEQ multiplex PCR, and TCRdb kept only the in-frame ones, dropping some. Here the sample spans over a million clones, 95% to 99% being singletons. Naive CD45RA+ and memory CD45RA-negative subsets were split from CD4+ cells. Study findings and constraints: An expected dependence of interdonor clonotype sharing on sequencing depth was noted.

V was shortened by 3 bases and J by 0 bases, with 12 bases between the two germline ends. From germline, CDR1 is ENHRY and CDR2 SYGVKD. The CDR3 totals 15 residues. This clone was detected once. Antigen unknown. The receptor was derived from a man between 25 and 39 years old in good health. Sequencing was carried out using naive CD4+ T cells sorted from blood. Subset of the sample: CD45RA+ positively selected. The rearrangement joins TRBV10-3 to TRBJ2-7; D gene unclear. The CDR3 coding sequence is TGTGCCATCAGTGACCGCGGCAGGAGCTCCTACGAGCAGTACTTC. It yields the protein CAISDRGRSSYEQYF.